Listed here are 30 T cell receptor beta chains from one sample, sequenced in a study of blood T cell repertoires in COVID-19. Method: immunoSEQ multiplex PCR; TCRdb's copy keeps in-frame clones and lacks some. Of around 260,000 clones listed, about four fifths are singletons. The sequenced sample was peripheral blood. The receptors were sampled from a person aged 70 to 85 with COVID-19, enrolled during active disease.

J is TRBJ2-5 and V is TRBV5-6; maybe TRBD2 (5 bases). Per germline, CDR1 SGHDT and CDR2 YYEEEE. Trimming left V 0 bases short and J 5 bases short, with 11 bases between. The CDR3 length is 14 residues. The CDR3 region is CASSLGGIEETQYF. In nucleotides, the CDR3 is TGTGCCAGCAGCTTGGGAGGGATTGAGGAGACCCAGTACTTC.

CDR3 in DNA: TGTGCCAGCAGTGAATTGGAGGGCAGGAACACTGAAGCTTTCTTT. It specifies CASSELEGRNTEAFF. V gene TRBV6-1 combines with J gene TRBJ1-1; no firm D call. Germline V gene lookup returns CDR1 MNHNS and CDR2 SASEGT. The CDR3 has 15 amino acids. Trimming shortened V by 2 bases and J by 1 base, and 11 bases separated the two germline ends.

The chain joins TRBV9 to TRBJ2-1; 8 bases are a match to TRBD1. Germline V CDR1 and CDR2: SGDLS, YYNGEE. V lost 0 bases and J lost 5; bases outside the gene matches: 10. There are 17 residues in the CDR3. CDR3 sequence reads: CASSVGGWDRNNNEQFF. The CDR3 region has the DNA TGTGCCAGCAGCGTAGGGGGCTGGGACAGGAATAACAATGAGCAGTTCTTC. The full variable domain, in which reference TRBV9 and TRBJ2-1 provide the parts outside the CDR3, is DSGVTQTPKHLITATGQRVTLRCSPRSGDLSVYWYQQSLDQGLQFLIQYYNGEERAKGNILERFSAQQFPDLHSELNLSSLELGDSALYFCASSVGGWDRNNNEQFFGPGTRLTVL.

This chain connects TRBV19 to TRBJ2-7, with 11 bases that match TRBD1. CDR1 LNHDA and CDR2 SQIVND come from the germline V gene (reference sequence). The V segment lost 10 bases and the J segment 2 bases; nucleotides outside the gene matches: 4. CDR3 length: 13 residues. The DNA for the CDR3 is TGTGCCACACGGGACAGGGGGACCTACGAGCAGTACTTC. Translated: CATRDRGTYEQYF.

The chain is built from TRBV9 and TRBJ1-2; 8 bases are a match to TRBD1. This CDR3 contains 16 residues. V gave up 4 bases and J gave up 4 bases; unmatched junction bases: 12. Germline CDR1 is SGDLS and CDR2 is YYNGEE. The CDR3 DNA is TGTGCCAGCAGCCCATCGGACAGGGAAATCACCTATGGCTACACCTTC. It encodes CASSPSDREITYGYTF.

The V and J genes are TRBV29-1 and TRBJ2-7, with TRBD1 as a possible D gene (6 bases). The CDR3 loop spans 11 amino acids. Trimming took off 3 bases at V and 5 bases at J, with 8 bases between the two ends. Germline assignment: CDR1 SQVTM and CDR2 ANQGSEA. CDR3 coding DNA: TGCAGCGTTGACAGGGGCCACGAGCAGTACTTC. Amino acid sequence: CSVDRGHEQYF.

This clone was observed a handful of times. The rearrangement joins TRBV19 to TRBJ2-7; possibly TRBD2 for D (6 bases). The length of the CDR3 is 14 residues. The germline V and J ends were trimmed by 6 bases and 8 bases, with 20 bases remaining between them. Germline lookup yields CDR1 LNHDA and CDR2 SQIVND (reference sequence). CDR3 sequence: CASRNELPGGKQYF. Written as DNA, the CDR3 is TGTGCCAGTAGAAATGAACTCCCCGGGGGAAAGCAGTACTTC.

The CDR3 nucleotides read TGTGCCAGTATAGGGGGACCTTCCTACGGCTACACCTTC. Its translation: CASIGGPSYGYTF. This chain links TRBV19 with TRBJ1-2, with a weak D call TRBD1 (6 bases). Trimming took off 7 bases at V and 8 bases at J, with 17 bases between the two ends. The CDR3 covers 13 residues. Germline loops: CDR1 LNHDA, CDR2 SQIVND (reference sequence).

The J gene is TRBJ2-5, the V gene TRBV12-3 or TRBV12-4; D remains unclear. Trimming cost V 3 bases and J 3 bases, with 5 bases left between them. CDR3 length equals 12 residues. DNA for the CDR3: TGTGCCAGCAGTTTGCCGGAAGAGACCCAGTACTTC. It codes for CASSLPEETQYF.

The chain carries TRBV27 and TRBJ2-7; TRBD1 aligns across 8 bases. Germline loops: CDR1 MNHEY, CDR2 SMNVEV (reference sequence). V was pared by 5 bases and J by 10 bases, with 13 bases of the junction left unmatched. This CDR3 contains 14 residues. This CDR3 is CASSPRDRSAPQYF. CDR3 DNA sequence: TGTGCCAGCAGTCCACGGGACAGGTCTGCACCTCAGTACTTC.

This sequence joins TRBV24-1 and TRBJ2-5; a weak D match, TRBD1 (6 bases). The length of the CDR3 is 19 residues. V gave up 1 base and J gave up 4 bases, with 24 bases separating them. Germline lookup yields CDR1 KGHDR and CDR2 SFDVKD. This chain's CDR3 is CATSDFGRWDMRRRETQYF. In DNA form, the CDR3 reads TGTGCCACCAGTGATTTTGGCCGGTGGGACATGAGGAGGCGAGAGACCCAGTACTTC.

J is TRBJ2-3 and V is TRBV5-1; TRBD2 agrees at 11 bases. After removal of 5 bases from V and 1 base from J, the junction contained 12 bases not matched to a gene. The CDR3 totals 18 residues. Germline CDR1 is SGHRS and CDR2 is YFSETQ. The CDR3 protein is CASRRSSGRNRRTDTQYF. Here the CDR3 DNA reads TGCGCCAGCAGACGTTCTAGCGGGAGGAACCGTCGCACAGATACGCAGTATTTT.

V is TRBV18 and J is TRBJ1-1; D is perhaps TRBD1 (5 bases). The length of the CDR3 is 16 residues. The V gene's germline CDR1 is KGHSH and CDR2 LQKENI. The ends were cut back, 8 bases at V and 1 base at J, with 20 bases in the middle. The CDR3 region is CASGSSQGWPNTEAFF. The DNA of the CDR3 is TGTGCCAGCGGAAGTAGTCAGGGATGGCCGAACACTGAAGCTTTCTTT.

The gene calls are TRBV12-5 and TRBJ2-2; 11 bases are shared with TRBD1. CDR1 and CDR2 from the germline V gene are LGHNT and FRNRAP. The trim removed 5 bases at V and 6 bases at J, leaving 2 bases unmatched. The CDR3 is made up of 14 amino acids. CDR3 nucleotides: TGTGCTAGTGGTACGGGACAGGGGGCCGGGGAGCTGTTTTTT. Residues: CASGTGQGAGELFF.

The J gene is TRBJ1-1, the V gene TRBV5-1; 11 nucleotides match TRBD1. Germline lookup yields CDR1 SGHRS and CDR2 YFSETQ. V shed 3 bases, J shed 1 base, and the junction held 5 bases outside the gene matches. The CDR3 runs to 16 residues. The CDR3 region has the DNA TGCGCCAGCAGCTCGGGGGACAGGGGGACGAACACTGAAGCTTTCTTT. This gives the protein CASSSGDRGTNTEAFF.

The chain is built from TRBV19 and TRBJ2-7; 9 bases agree with TRBD1. This CDR3 contains 14 residues. With V trimmed by 6 bases and J by 3 bases, 6 bases remained unmatched. Looked up from germline, CDR1 is LNHDA and CDR2 is SQIVND (reference sequence). The CDR3 DNA is TGTGCCAGTAGCCGACAGGGGGGGATCTACGAGCAGTACTTC. This encodes CASSRQGGIYEQYF.

This chain links TRBV19 with TRBJ2-4; TRBD1 aligns across 8 bases. This CDR3 contains 14 residues. V was clipped by 3 bases and J by 2 bases; unmatched bases: 0. CDR1 and CDR2 from the germline V gene are LNHDA and SQIVND (reference sequence). The CDR3 DNA sequence: TGTGCCAGTAGTATCAGGGGGCCCAAAAACATTCAGTACTTC. Residues: CASSIRGPKNIQYF.

The CDR3 sequence is CASSSTGNTNEKLFF. The CDR3, as DNA: TGTGCCAGTAGTTCCACAGGGAACACTAATGAAAAACTGTTTTTT. The chain couples TRBV19 to TRBJ1-4, with a tentative D call TRBD1 (6 bases). Germline CDR1 is LNHDA and CDR2 is SQIVND (reference sequence). The CDR3 runs 15 residues. The V end lost 5 bases, the J end lost 2 bases, and 12 bases lay between the germline ends. The full variable domain, completed using reference TRBV19 and TRBJ1-4, is DGGITQSPKYLFRKEGQNVTLSCEQNLNHDAMYWYRQDPGQGLRLIYYSQIVNDFQKGDIAEGYSVSREKKESFPLTVTSAQKNPTAFYLCASSSTGNTNEKLFFGSGTQLSVL.

A few counts support this clone. The V call is TRBV25-1, the J call TRBJ1-4; 9 bases agree with TRBD1. Germline V CDR1 and CDR2: MGHDK, SYGVNS. Trimming took 4 bases from V and 11 from J; bases not matched to a gene: 11. The CDR3 totals 15 residues. CDR3 region: CASSGDREPPRKLFF. CDR3 DNA sequence: TGTGCCAGCAGTGGGGACAGGGAACCTCCTCGGAAACTGTTTTTT.

CDR3 sequence reads: CASTLLGGLGAFF. The CDR3 DNA reads as TGTGCCAGCACCCTCTTAGGAGGGTTGGGGGCTTTCTTT. The J gene is TRBJ1-1, the V gene TRBV28, with D uncertain. Trimming took off 7 bases at V and 11 bases at J, with 20 bases between the two ends. The length of the CDR3 is 13 residues. The V gene's germline CDR1 is MDHEN and CDR2 SYDVKM.

This clone came up a few times. Within the sample, other DNA sequences also encode this same CDR3. The CDR3 nucleotides read TGTGCCAGCAGTGAACTAGCGGGAGGGCAAGAGACCCAGTACTTC. Translated, it gives CASSELAGGQETQYF. The chain recombines TRBV6-1 with TRBJ2-5, with 12 positions matching TRBD2. Trimming took 2 bases from V and 2 from J; bases not matched to a gene: 0. Germline CDR1 reads MNHNS; CDR2 reads SASEGT. CDR3 length equals 15 residues.

The chain is built from TRBV4-3 and TRBJ1-1; D not resolved. CDR1 and CDR2 (germline): LGHNA, YSLEER. CDR3 size: 14 residues. Trimming left V 4 bases short and J 1 base short, with 10 bases between. The CDR3 region is CASSLGGSNTEAFF. CDR3 DNA sequence: TGCGCCAGCAGCCTGGGAGGGTCGAACACTGAAGCTTTCTTT.

The V gene is TRBV2, the J gene TRBJ1-3, with TRBD1 as a possible D gene (6 bases). The CDR3 has 16 residues. Trimming cost V 5 bases and J 2 bases, with 16 bases left between them. The germline CDR1 and CDR2 sequences are SNHLY and FYNNEI. The CDR3 sequence: CASSLSDSSTGNTIYF. The CDR3 coding sequence is TGTGCCAGCAGTTTGTCGGACAGCTCCACTGGAAACACCATATATTTT.

The chain has TRBV7-3 and TRBJ2-3, with 11 bases matching TRBD1. The V gene's germline CDR1 is SGHTA and CDR2 FQGTGA. The CDR3 totals 14 residues. With V trimmed by 5 bases and J by 6 bases, 4 bases remained unmatched. The CDR3 bases are TGTGCCAGCAGCCAAGGACAGGGGGCGGATACGCAGTATTTT. It codes for CASSQGQGADTQYF.

The V and J genes are TRBV7-9 and TRBJ1-2; D might be TRBD1 (6 bases). The germline V gene has CDR1 SEHNR and CDR2 FQNEAQ (reference sequence). This CDR3 has 14 amino acids. The V end was cut by 6 bases, the J end by 8 bases, with 19 bases between. CDR3 residues: CASSRTSGGEGYTF. The CDR3, as DNA: TGTGCCAGCAGTCGTACGAGCGGGGGCGAGGGCTACACCTTC.

V usage is TRBV4-2 and J usage is TRBJ2-1; 10 bases agree with TRBD2. The junction had 6 bases not matched to a gene; V was cut back by 6 bases and J by 7 bases. CDR1 LGHNA and CDR2 YNFKEQ come from the germline V gene. CDR3 length: 14 amino acids. The CDR3 loop is CASSPSGRGNEQFF. Here the CDR3 DNA reads TGTGCCAGCAGTCCAAGCGGGAGGGGGAATGAGCAGTTCTTC.

The V and J genes are TRBV11-2 and TRBJ2-1; no clear D. Germline-derived CDR1 and CDR2 are SGHAT and FQNNGV. The V end was cut by 5 bases, the J end by 2 bases, with 13 bases between. The CDR3 runs 15 residues. The CDR3 loop reads CASSRDTYTYNEQFF. The CDR3 DNA reads TGTGCCAGCAGCAGAGACACCTATACCTACAATGAGCAGTTCTTC.

This rearrangement joins TRBV28 to TRBJ1-2, with D uncertain. The length of the CDR3 is 13 residues. Germline V gene lookup returns CDR1 MDHEN and CDR2 SYDVKM. The V end was cut by 3 bases, the J end by 7 bases, with 12 bases between. The CDR3 nucleotides are TGTGCCAGCAGTTTGAATGCTCGGGGTGGCTACACCTTC. Translated, it gives CASSLNARGGYTF.

The rearrangement uses TRBV28 and TRBJ1-5; D uncertain. V was clipped by 5 bases and J by 6 bases, with 8 bases between them. The CDR3 consists of 12 residues. The germline V gene has CDR1 MDHEN and CDR2 SYDVKM. The CDR3 DNA reads TGTGCCAGCAGTCCCGCCAGTCAGCCCCAGCATTTT. Translating gives CASSPASQPQHF.

V gene TRBV7-2 combines with J gene TRBJ1-4; 9 bases line up with TRBD1. CDR3 length equals 12 residues. The V and J ends lost 10 bases and 8 bases, in that order; junction bases with no gene match: 5. The germline V gene encodes CDR1 SGHTA and CDR2 FQGNSA. The CDR3 spells CATGQGREKLFF. The CDR3 DNA reads TGTGCCACGGGACAGGGTCGAGAAAAACTGTTTTTT.